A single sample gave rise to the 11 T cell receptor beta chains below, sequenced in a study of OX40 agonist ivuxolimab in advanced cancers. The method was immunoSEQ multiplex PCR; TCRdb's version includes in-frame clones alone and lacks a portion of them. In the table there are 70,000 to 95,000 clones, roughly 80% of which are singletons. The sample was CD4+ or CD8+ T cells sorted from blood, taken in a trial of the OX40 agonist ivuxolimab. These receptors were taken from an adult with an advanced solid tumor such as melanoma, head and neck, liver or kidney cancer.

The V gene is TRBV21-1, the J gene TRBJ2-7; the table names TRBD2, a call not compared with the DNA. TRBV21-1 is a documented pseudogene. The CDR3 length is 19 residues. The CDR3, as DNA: TGTGCCAGCTATTACTTACCGGGACTAGTAAATGTCGCCTCCTACGAGCAGTACTTC. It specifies CASYYLPGLVNVASYEQYF.

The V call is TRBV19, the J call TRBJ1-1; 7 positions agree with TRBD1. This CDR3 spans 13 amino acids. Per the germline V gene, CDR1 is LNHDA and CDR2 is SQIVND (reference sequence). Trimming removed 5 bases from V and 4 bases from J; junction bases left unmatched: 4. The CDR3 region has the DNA TGTGCCAGTAGTCGAACAGGGGCCACTGAAGCTTTCTTT. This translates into CASSRTGATEAFF. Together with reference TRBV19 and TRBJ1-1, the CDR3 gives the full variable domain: DGGITQSPKYLFRKEGQNVTLSCEQNLNHDAMYWYRQDPGQGLRLIYYSQIVNDFQKGDIAEGYSVSREKKESFPLTVTSAQKNPTAFYLCASSRTGATEAFFGQGTRLTVV.

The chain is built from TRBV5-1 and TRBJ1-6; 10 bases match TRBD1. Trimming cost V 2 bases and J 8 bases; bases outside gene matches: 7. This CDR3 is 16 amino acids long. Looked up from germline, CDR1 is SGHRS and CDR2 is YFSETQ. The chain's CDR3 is CASSFARTGGYSPLHF. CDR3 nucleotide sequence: TGCGCCAGCAGCTTCGCTAGGACAGGGGGTTATTCACCCCTCCACTTT.

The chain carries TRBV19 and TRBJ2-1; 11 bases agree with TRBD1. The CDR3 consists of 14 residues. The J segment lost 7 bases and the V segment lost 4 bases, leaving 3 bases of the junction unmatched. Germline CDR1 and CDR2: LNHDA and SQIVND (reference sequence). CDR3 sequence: CASSRDRGGNEQFF. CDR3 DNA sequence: TGTGCCAGTAGTAGGGACAGGGGGGGAAATGAGCAGTTCTTC.

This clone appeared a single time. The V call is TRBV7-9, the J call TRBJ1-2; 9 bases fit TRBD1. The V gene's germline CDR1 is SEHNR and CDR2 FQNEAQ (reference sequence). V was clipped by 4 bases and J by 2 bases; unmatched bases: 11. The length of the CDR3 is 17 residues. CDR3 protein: CASSSRDRAGLNYGYTF. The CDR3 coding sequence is TGTGCCAGCAGCTCAAGGGACAGGGCTGGGTTGAACTATGGCTACACCTTC.

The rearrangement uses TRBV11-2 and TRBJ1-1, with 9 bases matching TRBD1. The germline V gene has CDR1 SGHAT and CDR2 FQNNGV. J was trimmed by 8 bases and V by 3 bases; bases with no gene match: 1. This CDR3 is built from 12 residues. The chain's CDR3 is CASSLGQGEAFF. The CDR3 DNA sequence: TGTGCCAGCAGCTTGGGACAGGGAGAAGCTTTCTTT.

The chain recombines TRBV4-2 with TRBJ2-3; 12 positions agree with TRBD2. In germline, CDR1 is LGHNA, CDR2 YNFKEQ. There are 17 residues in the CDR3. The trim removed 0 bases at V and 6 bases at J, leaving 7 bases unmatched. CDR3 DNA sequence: TGTGCCAGCAGCCAAGAACCTAGCGGGGGGGCCGTGGATACGCAGTATTTT. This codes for CASSQEPSGGAVDTQYF.

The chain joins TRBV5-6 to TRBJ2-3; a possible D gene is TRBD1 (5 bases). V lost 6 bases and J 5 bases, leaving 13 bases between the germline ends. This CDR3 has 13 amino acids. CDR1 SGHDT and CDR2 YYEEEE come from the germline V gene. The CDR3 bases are TGTGCCAGCAACCAGGGTAGGGGAGATACGCAGTATTTT. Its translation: CASNQGRGDTQYF.

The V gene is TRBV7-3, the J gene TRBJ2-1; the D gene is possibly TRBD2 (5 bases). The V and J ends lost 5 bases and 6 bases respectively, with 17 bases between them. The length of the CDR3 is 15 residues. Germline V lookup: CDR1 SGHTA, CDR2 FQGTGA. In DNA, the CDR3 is TGTGCCAGCAGCCAAAGCGGAACTTCTGTCAATGAGCAGTTCTTC. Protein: CASSQSGTSVNEQFF. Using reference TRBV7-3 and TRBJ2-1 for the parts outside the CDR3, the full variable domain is GAGVSQTPSNKVTEKGKYVELRCDPISGHTALYWYRQSLGQGPEFLIYFQGTGAADDSGLPNDRFFAVRPEGSVSTLKIQRTERGDSAVYLCASSQSGTSVNEQFFGPGTRLTVL.

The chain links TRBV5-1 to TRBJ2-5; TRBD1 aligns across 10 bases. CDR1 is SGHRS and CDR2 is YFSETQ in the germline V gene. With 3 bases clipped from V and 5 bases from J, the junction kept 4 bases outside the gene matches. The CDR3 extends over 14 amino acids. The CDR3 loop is CASSSGTGVETQYF. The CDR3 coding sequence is TGCGCCAGCAGCTCCGGGACAGGGGTGGAGACCCAGTACTTC. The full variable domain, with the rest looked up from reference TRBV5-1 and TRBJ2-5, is KAGVTQTPRYLIKTRGQQVTLSCSPISGHRSVSWYQQTPGQGLQFLFEYFSETQRNKGNFPGRFSGRQFSNSRSEMNVSTLELGDSALYLCASSSGTGVETQYFGPGTRLLVL.

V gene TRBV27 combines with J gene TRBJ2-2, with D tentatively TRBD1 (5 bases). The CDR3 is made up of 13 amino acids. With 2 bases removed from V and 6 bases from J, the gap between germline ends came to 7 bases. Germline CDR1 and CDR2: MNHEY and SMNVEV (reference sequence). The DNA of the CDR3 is TGTGCCAGCAGTTTAAGGGGCGCCGGGGAGCTGTTTTTT. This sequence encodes CASSLRGAGELFF.